This is a list of T cell receptor beta chains from one sample in a study of blood T cell repertoires in COVID-19. The repertoire was sequenced with immunoSEQ multiplex PCR; TCRdb's copy has only in-frame clones and lacks some. Of 60,000 to 75,000 clones listed, about 87% were seen once; the top ten hold over 6.5%. Sequencing input: peripheral blood. Receptors originate from a man aged 55 to 69 with acute or convalescent COVID-19. The conserved cysteine and the conserved F or W are not part of the CDR3 here.

TRBJ2-7,TRBV10-2,ASNGQGLDEQY
TRBJ1-1,TRBV29-1,SVDQGGTEAF
TRBJ2-7,TRBV7-8,ASSYPEGRGRVEQY
TRBJ2-3,TRBV7-2,ASSLAPGGGTDTQY
TRBJ1-5,TRBV9,ASSEGQASNQPQH
TRBJ2-1,TRBV12-3/TRBV12-4,ASSDGGDEQF
TRBJ1-1,TRBV19,ASIRTGGTEAF
TRBJ2-5,TRBV15,ATSRSRGTGQETQY
TRBJ1-5,TRBV30,AWSVQSNQPQH
TRBJ1-6,TRBV6-1,ASSEVGGNSPLH
TRBJ1-4,TRBV29-1,SAHTNEKLF
TRBJ1-6,TRBV11-2,ASSLVLEDGYNSPLH
TRBJ1-2,TRBV12-5,ASGLLSPREGSDGYT
TRBJ1-5,TRBV19,ASSIRRVGSNQPQH
TRBJ1-2,TRBV4-1,ASRPEDRGLYGYT
TRBJ1-2,TRBV7-9,ASSFDIGYGYT
TRBJ2-1,TRBV19,ASSIFRGGRNEQF
TRBJ2-7,TRBV5-5,ASSPLPFGDYSYEQY
TRBJ2-7,TRBV7-2,ASSFPGTGNREQY
TRBJ1-2,TRBV3-1/TRBV3-2,ASSHLTANYGYT
TRBJ2-7,TRBV7-9,ASSLVGSIYEQY
TRBJ2-7,TRBV5-4,ASSPAGNEQY
TRBJ1-6,TRBV3-1/TRBV3-2,ASSDAIENSPLH
TRBJ1-2,TRBV6-5,ASRGRQFSNYGYT
TRBJ1-5,TRBV7-2,ASSLAPRSGNQPQH
TRBJ1-4,TRBV7-2,ASSLGGAGPENEKLF
TRBJ1-3,TRBV6-6,ASRGPGNTIY
TRBJ2-7,TRBV4-3,ASSHGDRVECEQY
TRBJ1-2,TRBV14,ASSQDSAGVYGYT
TRBJ1-1,TRBV19,ASSMGGTEAF
TRBJ2-2,TRBV5-1,ASSWDRTSNGELF
TRBJ1-1,TRBV5-1,ASSLGHRNTEAF
TRBJ1-4,TRBV27,ASSLRQGMGKLF
TRBJ2-1,TRBV7-8,ASSLRGQSTTHNEQF
TRBJ2-1,TRBV12-5,ASGPSKGENEQF
TRBJ1-2,TRBV30,AWSVVQASGYT
TRBJ1-4,TRBV6-6,ASRSQGVNEKLF
TRBJ2-7,TRBV14,ASSQVGGSYEQY
TRBJ2-3,TRBV4-3,ASSQGLAGSTDTQY
TRBJ2-5,TRBV5-6,ASSLEGRETQY
TRBJ2-7,TRBV6-2/TRBV6-3,ASSPTRQGHTYEQY
TRBJ1-3,TRBV19,ASSSPNPLPGNTIY
TRBJ1-4,TRBV3-1/TRBV3-2,ASSPGGLKLF
TRBJ1-5,TRBV7-8,ASSFSPDREANQPQH
TRBJ1-5,TRBV12-3/TRBV12-4,ASSLQGDQPQH
TRBJ1-1,TRBV4-3,ASSQGGNTEAF
TRBJ2-1,TRBV5-4,ASSGTSGAYSYNEQF
TRBJ1-1,TRBV4-2,ASSQELTGDANTEAF
TRBJ1-2,TRBV7-2,ASSGMGGDYGYT
TRBJ1-1,TRBV5-1,ASSLLSLPINTEAF
TRBJ2-7,TRBV6-5,ASRGQARTYEQY
TRBJ2-3,TRBV4-2,ASSQDLAGSTDTQY
TRBJ2-7,TRBV23-1,ASSQSFGPTGGHEQY